This paragraph covers one T cell receptor beta chain sequence. This clone was counted between two and nine times. This receptor's antigen is unknown. No quality values exist for individual bases; no much larger clone is one base distant. This sample stems from a study of metastatic and nonmetastatic thyroid tumors (TCRdb year 2020). For the study in its entirety: For patients with malignant and with benign thyroid disease, the researchers compared repertoires between peripheral blood samples and tumor or nodule tissue samples.

Library preparation was by PCR. Sequencing relied on an Illumina HiSeq 4000. The TCR beta-chain CDR3 region of each patient was profiled by high-throughput sequencing. The original methods were these. Drawing on CDR3 differences between clinicopathological groups, the researchers built a classifier meant to tell apart patients with distant-metastatic papillary thyroid cancer. The Shannon index was used to measure repertoire diversity, and the Morisita-Horn index was used to measure how similar tumor and blood repertoires were. TCRdb handled the public reads itself, with Q25 trimming in fastp and clone calling in MiXCR, and kept productive beta chains. The V and J calls, along with clone size, are taken from TCRdb and not from the paper's own processing. In all, the sample holds roughly 5,100 clones, and over 30% of those were seen once. Under 45% of the sample goes to the ten largest clones. General findings and caveats noted by the study authors: In both blood and tumor samples, TCR beta diversity was reported to be significantly higher in malignant tumors than in benign nodules.

As encoded in the germline V gene, CDR1 is MNHEY while CDR2 is SVGEGT. Unmatched junction bases come to 4, with V trimmed by 6 bases and J by 5 bases. The CDR3 runs 14 residues from the cysteine to the phenylalanine. Only the CDR3 DNA is retained, 42 bases long and in frame from the first base. None of the patients had been given any treatment before thyroid surgery. Using T-cell receptor beta sequencing, the study looked back at clinical samples from patients collected from about 2011 to 2018. Sequencing was performed on adjacent normal tissue. The chain links TRBV6-2 or TRBV6-3 with TRBJ2-7; 13 middle bases align to TRBD2. The clonotype originates from a female donor with papillary thyroid cancer or a benign thyroid nodule (not recorded which). Some clones in this sample may be carry-over from other donors' samples. The CDR3 region reads CASRGTSGTNEQYF. The bases read TGTGCCAGCAGGGGGACTAGCGGGACTAACGAGCAGTACTTC.